This T cell receptor beta chain derives from a study of T cell changes during pregnancy in multiple sclerosis. The CDR3 spans 16 residues. V gave up 7 bases and J gave up 4 bases; unmatched junction bases: 11. Germline-derived CDR1 and CDR2 are MNHNY and SVGAGI (reference sequence). Using immunoSEQ multiplex PCR, the repertoire was profiled, and TCRdb retains in-frame clones only, with some absent. The sample lists over 80,000 clones; roughly nine tenths were seen once. The sample was peripheral blood, taken in the second trimester of pregnancy. The source of this sequence is a female donor in good health, enrolled as a control in a pregnancy study. This chain links TRBV6-6 with TRBJ1-2; TRBD1 matches 11 bases. CDR3 sequence: CASTEVWGQGGYGYTF. DNA for the CDR3: TGTGCCAGCACCGAAGTGTGGGGACAGGGGGGCTATGGCTACACCTTC.